Shown below are 27 T cell receptor beta chains from a single sample sequenced in a study of blood T cell repertoires in COVID-19. Some clones are missing from TCRdb's copy, which holds only in-frame ones; the method was immunoSEQ multiplex PCR. This repertoire shows some 100,000 clones, roughly nine tenths found once; its top ten account for about a tenth. What was sequenced was peripheral blood. Receptor source: a man between 50 and 59 years old with acute or convalescent COVID-19.

This sequence joins TRBV9 and TRBJ2-5, with a weak D call TRBD2 (5 bases). Germline lookup yields CDR1 SGDLS and CDR2 YYNGEE. V shed 0 bases and J shed 3 bases, with 12 bases lying between them. The CDR3 is 15 residues long. In DNA form, the CDR3 reads TGTGCCAGCAGCGTAGGATCGGGATCGAAAGAGACCCAGTACTTC. Translated: CASSVGSGSKETQYF. The full variable domain, completed using reference TRBV9 and TRBJ2-5, is DSGVTQTPKHLITATGQRVTLRCSPRSGDLSVYWYQQSLDQGLQFLIQYYNGEERAKGNILERFSAQQFPDLHSELNLSSLELGDSALYFCASSVGSGSKETQYFGPGTRLLVL.

In this sample, this clone turned up a few times. The chain is built from TRBV3-1 (or the pseudogene TRBV3-2) and TRBJ1-2; D not certain. The V gene lost 4 bases and the J gene lost 3 bases, with 9 bases spanning the gap. This CDR3 has 13 residues. The V gene's germline CDR1 is LGHDT and CDR2 YNNKEL (reference sequence). CDR3 sequence reads: CASSPSRDYGYTF. CDR3 DNA: TGTGCCAGCAGCCCGTCTCGGGACTATGGCTACACCTTC.

In its sample, this clone was seen a few times. This rearrangement joins TRBV4-1 to TRBJ2-7; TRBD2 matches at 8 bases. The germline V gene has CDR1 MGHRA and CDR2 YSYEKL. Trimming cost V 2 bases and J 2 bases; bases outside gene matches: 5. The CDR3 has 15 amino acids. The CDR3 DNA sequence: TGCGCCAGCAGCCAACTTACTAGCGGTACCTACGAGCAGTACTTC. Its translation: CASSQLTSGTYEQYF.

This chain uses TRBV14 with TRBJ1-2, with 9 bases identical to TRBD1. The CDR3 extends over 15 amino acids. The ends lost 0 bases at V and 3 bases at J; junction bases unmatched: 2. The germline V gene encodes CDR1 SGHDN and CDR2 FVKESK. CDR3 bases: TGTGCCAGCAGCCAAGATCGGACAGGGGACTATGGCTACACCTTC. Its translation: CASSQDRTGDYGYTF.

This clone was observed once. V and J are TRBV5-1 and TRBJ2-5; maybe TRBD2 (6 bases). The CDR3 contains 14 residues. The germline CDR1 and CDR2 sequences are SGHRS and YFSETQ. The V end lost 4 bases, the J end lost 2 bases, and 12 bases lay between the germline ends. The CDR3 reads CASSMGLAQETQYF. CDR3 DNA: TGCGCCAGCAGCATGGGACTTGCACAAGAGACCCAGTACTTC.

This clone was counted once. The CDR3 sequence: CASSSQGVSYNEQFF. CDR3 sequence (DNA): TGTGCCAGCAGTTCCCAGGGGGTTTCCTACAATGAGCAGTTCTTC. This chain links TRBV28 with TRBJ2-1, with 7 bases matching TRBD1. Germline CDR1 and CDR2: MDHEN and SYDVKM. V lost 4 bases, J lost 1 base, and 4 bases stayed unmatched. This CDR3 has 15 amino acids.

The gene calls are TRBV11-3 and TRBJ2-2; weak D call: TRBD2 (6 bases). The CDR3 is 15 residues long. V lost 1 base and J 0 bases, leaving 6 bases between the germline ends. Germline CDR1 and CDR2: SGHNT and YENEEA. DNA for the CDR3: TGTGCCAGCAGCTTAGGGGGGGCGAACACCGGGGAGCTGTTTTTT. Protein: CASSLGGANTGELFF.

This clone was found once. The V gene is TRBV5-1, the J gene TRBJ1-2; tentative D call: TRBD1 (5 bases). The V gene lost 0 bases and the J gene lost 8 bases, with 17 bases spanning the gap. The CDR3 has 15 residues. CDR1 is SGHRS and CDR2 is YFSETQ in the germline V gene. For the CDR3, the DNA is TGCGCCAGCAGCTTGGATTCCGCAGGGCGAAACGGCTACACCTTC. It is translated as CASSLDSAGRNGYTF.

The CDR3 DNA is TGTGCCAGCATCCCGGGACAGGGGAATTCTGAAGCTTTCTTT. Its translation: CASIPGQGNSEAFF. The chain carries TRBV3-1 (or the pseudogene TRBV3-2) and TRBJ1-1; 10 bases map to TRBD1. This CDR3 is 14 amino acids long. CDR1 is LGHDT, CDR2 YNNKEL, per germline (reference sequence). With V trimmed by 7 bases and J by 6 bases, 8 bases remained unmatched.

V is TRBV9 and J is TRBJ2-1; the match to TRBD2 covers 7 bases. The J segment lost 0 bases and the V segment lost 3 bases, leaving 6 bases of the junction unmatched. The CDR3 runs 16 residues. Germline CDR1 and CDR2: SGDLS and YYNGEE. The CDR3 DNA follows: TGTGCCAGCAGCGGGGGACTACTGATCTCCTACAATGAGCAGTTCTTC. Its protein is CASSGGLLISYNEQFF.

V usage is TRBV29-1 and J usage is TRBJ2-1, with 7 bases matching TRBD2. Germline CDR1 SQVTM, CDR2 ANQGSEA. The CDR3 spans 16 residues. Losses at the gene ends were 6 bases for V and 0 bases for J; bases not matched to a gene: 11. The CDR3 region is CSVIGGRASSYNEQFF. The CDR3 nucleotides read TGCAGCGTGATCGGGGGGAGGGCAAGCTCCTACAATGAGCAGTTCTTC.

The rearrangement uses TRBV28 and TRBJ1-2, with D maybe TRBD1 (6 bases). CDR1 is MDHEN and CDR2 is SYDVKM in the germline V gene. This CDR3 is built from 14 residues. Trimming took 3 bases from V and 4 from J, leaving 12 bases between them. The CDR3 DNA reads TGTGCCAGCAGTTTCGGGGGAGGGGGCTATGGCTACACCTTC. Its translation is CASSFGGGGYGYTF.

This clone was recorded only once. The CDR3 is CASRLAGTYEQYF. Written as DNA, the CDR3 is TGTGCCAGCAGACTAGCGGGGACCTACGAGCAGTACTTC. The V call is TRBV12-3 or TRBV12-4, the J call TRBJ2-7; the match to TRBD2 covers 10 bases. Unmatched junction bases numbered 1, after V lost 6 bases and J lost 2 bases. There are 13 residues in the CDR3.

The genes are TRBV12-3 or TRBV12-4 and TRBJ2-3; the D is unclear. Trimming took off 3 bases at V and 2 bases at J, with 3 bases between the two ends. There are 12 residues in the CDR3. The CDR3 region has the DNA TGTGCCAGCAGTTTCTTCACAGATACGCAGTATTTT. Translation: CASSFFTDTQYF.

The chain employs TRBV5-4 and TRBJ1-1; 11 bases line up with TRBD1. The CDR3 contains 12 residues. Germline assignment: CDR1 SGHNT and CDR2 YYREEE (reference sequence). The trim removed 5 bases at V and 11 bases at J, leaving 5 bases unmatched. In DNA, the CDR3 is TGTGCCAGCAGACGGGACAGGGGGATGGCTTTCTTT. Amino acid sequence: CASRRDRGMAFF.

This chain links TRBV2 with TRBJ1-4; 7 bases fit TRBD1. Losses at the gene ends were 6 bases for V and 4 bases for J; bases not matched to a gene: 5. Germline V CDR1 and CDR2: SNHLY, FYNNEI. The CDR3 extends over 14 amino acids. In nucleotides, the CDR3 is TGTGCCAGCAGACGAAGGGGGCTTAATGAAAAACTGTTTTTT. It codes for CASRRRGLNEKLFF.

This clone appeared once. The rearrangement links TRBV5-5 to TRBJ1-2; 8 bases are a match to TRBD1. Germline-derived CDR1 and CDR2 are SGHKS and YYEKEE (reference sequence). V lost 2 bases, J lost 6 bases, and 6 bases stayed unmatched. The CDR3 has 14 residues. CDR3 DNA sequence: TGTGCCAGCAGCTTTACAGGGGGAGTGAATGGCTACACCTTC. This gives the protein CASSFTGGVNGYTF. The entire variable domain, with the rest obtained from reference TRBV5-5 and TRBJ1-2, is as follows: DAGVTQSPTHLIKTRGQQVTLRCSPISGHKSVSWYQQVLGQGPQFIFQYYEKEERGRGNFPDRFSARQFPNYSSELNVNALLLGDSALYLCASSFTGGVNGYTFGSGTRLTVV.

The CDR3 protein is CASSQRTSGTRAYNEQFF. The CDR3 DNA sequence: TGCGCCAGCAGCCAACGGACTAGCGGGACCAGAGCCTACAATGAGCAGTTCTTC. The chain combines TRBV5-1 with TRBJ2-1; 12 positions match TRBD2. Germline trimming cut 4 bases from V and 2 bases from J; bases unmatched to any gene: 10. The CDR3 sequence is 18 residues long. Germline V gene lookup returns CDR1 SGHRS and CDR2 YFSETQ.

The genes are TRBV9 and TRBJ1-1, with D possibly matching TRBD1 (6 bases). CDR3 length: 19 residues. V was shortened by 2 bases and J by 0 bases, with 23 bases between the two germline ends. Germline V CDR1 and CDR2: SGDLS, YYNGEE. Here the CDR3 reads CASSVPKDSGAPMNTEAFF. The DNA for the CDR3 is TGTGCCAGCAGCGTCCCAAAGGACAGCGGAGCACCGATGAACACTGAAGCTTTCTTT.

CDR3: CASTGTSGRSNTGELFF. The CDR3 nucleotides read TGTGCCAGTACCGGGACTAGCGGGAGGTCGAACACCGGGGAGCTGTTTTTT. The gene calls are TRBV19 and TRBJ2-2, with TRBD2 matching over 15 bases. The CDR3 is 17 amino acids. V gave up 7 bases and J gave up 0 bases; unmatched junction bases: 3. CDR1 and CDR2 from the germline V gene are LNHDA and SQIVND (reference sequence).

This clone has just a few counts. This rearrangement joins TRBV11-2 to TRBJ1-2; 7 bases map to TRBD1. CDR1 is SGHAT and CDR2 is FQNNGV in the germline V gene. The CDR3 consists of 16 residues. The V and J ends lost 1 base and 5 bases, in that order; junction bases with no gene match: 10. For the CDR3, the DNA is TGTGCCAGCAGCTTAGTACGGACAGGCCTTCGATATGGCTACACCTTC. Translated: CASSLVRTGLRYGYTF.

The chain recombines TRBV19 with TRBJ2-1, with 10 bases aligning to TRBD1. This CDR3 region has 14 residues. The germline CDR1 and CDR2 sequences are LNHDA and SQIVND (reference sequence). Losses at the gene ends were 8 bases for V and 5 bases for J; bases not matched to a gene: 6. This chain's CDR3 is CASGTGAVDNEQFF. DNA of the CDR3: TGTGCCAGTGGGACAGGGGCGGTTGACAATGAGCAGTTCTTC. Using reference TRBV19 and TRBJ2-1 for the parts outside the CDR3, the full variable domain is DGGITQSPKYLFRKEGQNVTLSCEQNLNHDAMYWYRQDPGQGLRLIYYSQIVNDFQKGDIAEGYSVSREKKESFPLTVTSAQKNPTAFYLCASGTGAVDNEQFFGPGTRLTVL.

In this sample, this clone turned up a few times. The chain employs TRBV2 and TRBJ1-6; D remains ambiguous. CDR3 length: 17 amino acids. Trimming pared 2 bases from V and 7 bases from J, leaving 18 bases between. Per germline, CDR1 SNHLY and CDR2 FYNNEI. The CDR3 protein is CASSEPIGSGSNSPLHF. Written as DNA, the CDR3 is TGTGCCAGCAGTGAACCTATCGGCAGCGGTAGCAATTCACCCCTCCACTTT.

The gene calls are TRBV6-5 and TRBJ1-1, with 8 bases matching TRBD1. The CDR3 extends over 13 amino acids. V was clipped by 5 bases and J by 8 bases; unmatched bases: 7. Germline loops: CDR1 MNHEY, CDR2 SVGAGI. The CDR3 DNA is TGTGCCAGCAGTCTAGACAGGGGTGGCGAAGCTTTCTTT. Residues: CASSLDRGGEAFF.

The chain carries TRBV27 and TRBJ1-4; D gene unclear. Germline loops: CDR1 MNHEY, CDR2 SMNVEV (reference sequence). CDR3 length equals 13 residues. The ends were cut back, 6 bases at V and 4 bases at J, with 9 bases in the middle. CDR3 nucleotide sequence: TGTGCCAGCAGCCTAGGTTTTAATGAAAAACTGTTTTTT. Translating it yields CASSLGFNEKLFF.

This rearrangement joins TRBV18 to TRBJ2-7; D uncertain. Germline CDR1 and CDR2: KGHSH and LQKENI. V lost 2 bases, J lost 5 bases, and 10 bases lay in between. This CDR3 has 13 amino acids. CDR3 residues: CASSPEMYNEQYF. In nucleotides, the CDR3 is TGTGCCAGCTCACCAGAGATGTATAACGAGCAGTACTTC.

The chain couples TRBV4-2 to TRBJ1-6; the D is unclear. In germline, CDR1 is LGHNA, CDR2 YNFKEQ. The V end lost 0 bases, the J end lost 7 bases, and 7 bases lay between the germline ends. CDR3 length: 14 residues. The CDR3 loop reads CASSQETSNSPLHF. CDR3 DNA: TGTGCCAGCAGCCAAGAAACTAGCAATTCACCCCTCCACTTT.